The present T cell receptor beta chain was sequenced within a study of shared clonotypes between healthy human individuals. Clones were read by immunoSEQ multiplex PCR, and TCRdb kept only the in-frame ones, dropping some. Of approximately 530,000 clones in the sample, around 96% were seen once. The CDR3 covers 16 residues. V gave up 1 base and J gave up 2 bases, with 15 bases separating them. Germline V gene sequence: CDR1 MDHEN, CDR2 SYDVKM. This sequence originates from a woman aged 25 to 45 in good health. The source material was naive CD4+ T cells sorted from blood. The subset: CD45RA+ positively selected. The chain has TRBV28 and TRBJ2-7, with D possibly called TRBD1 or TRBD2 (5 bases each). The CDR3 is CASSLFGGFEAYEQYF. For the CDR3, the DNA is TGTGCCAGCAGTTTATTTGGGGGTTTCGAAGCCTACGAGCAGTACTTC.